The 15 T cell receptor beta chains in this list originate from one sample, sequenced in a study of tumor and adjacent non-tumor tissue in lung cancer. The library came from three nested PCR rounds adapted from ARM-PCR protocols. Each CDR3 protein gets one entry after TCRdb re-called the multiplex PCR reads with MiXCR. Seen here are about 86,000 distinct CDR3 sequences, under 80% observed once, and the top ten hold around a fifth. No cell sorting was done before RNA was extracted from the tissue. More than 3 cm separated this lung sample from the edge of the tumor. The specimen sequenced was distant non-tumor lung tissue. These receptors were taken from a woman between 45 and 60 years old with non-small cell lung cancer.

This clonotype was found many times. The chain carries TRBV20-1 and TRBJ2-5; no firm D call. V dropped 4 bases and J dropped 2 bases, with 8 bases sitting between them. CDR3 length equals 12 residues. CDR1 DFQATT and CDR2 SNEGSKA come from the germline V gene (reference sequence). The CDR3 bases are TGCAGTGCTATACAGAGACAAGAGACCCAGTACTTC. Translating it yields CSAIQRQETQYF.

A note on this clonotype: Since no conserved phenylalanine or tryptophan closes the CDR3, a read error is the likely cause. It is unclear where the CDR3 begins or ends on the DNA, so no DNA is shown, and the CDR3 is as TCRdb lists it. The chain combines TRBV11-2 with TRBJ2-7; the table calls TRBD2, which could not be checked here. CDR1 SGHAT and CDR2 FQNNGV come from the germline V gene. Both ends counted, the CDR3 spans 13 residues. CDR3 in amino acids: CVNSLWSGREVDS.

V and J are TRBV6-6 and TRBJ2-5; unclear D gene. Germline values: CDR1 MNHNY, CDR2 SVGAGI (reference sequence). The CDR3 consists of 15 residues. Trimming shortened V by 7 bases and J by 5 bases, and 20 bases separated the two germline ends. In DNA form, the CDR3 reads TGTGCCAGCAATCCCCTGGACCCAACTGGGGAGACCCAGTACTTC. It yields the protein CASNPLDPTGETQYF.

The gene calls are TRBV30 and TRBJ1-6; no firm D call. Germline CDR1 GTSNPN, CDR2 SVGIG (reference sequence). V gave up 2 bases and J gave up 8 bases, with 7 bases separating them. The CDR3 sequence is 12 residues long. This chain's CDR3 is CAWSMFHSPLHF. DNA for the CDR3: TGTGCCTGGAGTATGTTTCATTCACCCCTCCACTTT.

With regard to this clonotype: Because the CDR3 is missing its conserved closing phenylalanine or tryptophan, this is likely a read error. The limits of the CDR3 on the DNA are not certain, so only TCRdb's listed CDR3 is given. The chain couples TRBV12-3 or TRBV12-4 to TRBJ2-7; no check of the table's D call, TRBD1, against the DNA was made. The CDR3 spans 12 amino acids, including both terminal residues. The CDR3 is CASRGHSYELYL.

Note on this clonotype: One end of the junction does not line up with germline, which may come from a read error. V and J are TRBV6-1 and TRBJ1-1, with D hard to call. CDR3 length: 12 residues. Germline V gives CDR1 MNHNS, CDR2 SASEGT. CDR3 amino acids: CTSSLVRIEAFF. Written as DNA, the CDR3 is TGTACCAGCAGTTTGGTAAGAATTGAAGCTTTCTTT.

As for this clonotype: Its ends do not fully match the called genes, so a read error is possible. V usage is TRBV6-5 and J usage is TRBJ1-4; no definite D call. The CDR3 has 14 residues. Germline CDR1 is MNHEY and CDR2 is SVGAGI. This CDR3 is CASSGSATDEELFF. CDR3 sequence (DNA): TGTGCCAGCAGCGGGTCTGCAACTGATGAAGAACTGTTTTTT.

Comments on this clonotype: The conserved phenylalanine or tryptophan normally closing the CDR3 is absent here, so this likely arose from a read error. The chain uses TRBV6-6 and TRBJ2-3; possible D gene TRBD1, 5 bases. Germline V gene lookup returns CDR1 MNHNY and CDR2 SVGAGI (reference sequence). The CDR3 is 14 amino acids. The CDR3 region is CTITEDSTTDTQYL. The CDR3 nucleotides are TGTACCATCACCGAAGACAGTACCACCGATACGCAGTATTTA.

This clonotype has only one observation. A junction end diverges from the germline sequence, so it may reflect a read error. The chain carries TRBV6-5 and TRBJ1-2; D uncertain. Germline V gene sequence: CDR1 MNHEY, CDR2 SVGAGI. The CDR3 extends over 16 amino acids. For the CDR3, the DNA is TGTGCCAGCAGTTACTCGAATAGCAGACTAAACTACGGCTGCACCTTC. This codes for CASSYSNSRLNYGCTF.

Comment on this clonotype: The CDR3 end shows no conserved phenylalanine or tryptophan, and so a read error is likely. V and J are TRBV12-3 or TRBV12-4 and TRBJ2-2; 9 nucleotides agree with TRBD1. The CDR3 extends over 16 amino acids. CDR3 in DNA: TGTGCGAGCAGTTTGGGGACAGGGACAAACACCGGGGAGCTGTTTATT. Translated, it gives CASSLGTGTNTGELFI.

The rearrangement joins TRBV12-3 or TRBV12-4 to TRBJ2-7; a weak D match, TRBD2 (6 bases). Trimming stripped 8 bases from V and 4 bases from J, with 12 bases between. The CDR3 spans 12 residues. The CDR3 nucleotides read TGTGCCAGCCAGGGAGGTCCTTACGAGCAGTACTTC. Its translation: CASQGGPYEQYF.

Of note for this clonotype: The junction departs from germline at one end; a sequencing error may be responsible. The gene calls are TRBV4-1 and TRBJ2-1, with 7 bases lining up with TRBD2. This CDR3 is 18 amino acids long. Germline-derived CDR1 and CDR2 are MGHRA and YSYEKL. DNA for the CDR3: TGCGCCGGCAGCCAAGAAGGCCGTGGGGGGGAGGGGTACAATGAGCAGTTCTTC. The encoded protein is CAGSQEGRGGEGYNEQFF.

As DNA, the CDR3 is TGTGTCAGGAGCTCCGTAGCGGGTGAATGGGATGAGCAGTTCTTC. It translates to CVRSSVAGEWDEQFF. The chain has TRBV11-2 and TRBJ2-1; 7 nucleotides match TRBD2. The germline gives CDR1 SGHAT, CDR2 FQNNGV. This CDR3 is 15 amino acids long.

The chain recombines TRBV6-2 or TRBV6-3 with TRBJ2-7; D might be TRBD1 (6 bases). Germline V gene sequence: CDR1 MNHEY, CDR2 SVGEGT. This CDR3 comprises 11 residues. The V gene lost 3 bases and the J gene lost 12 bases, with 12 bases spanning the gap. CDR3 nucleotide sequence: TGTGCCAGCAGTTATTGGGACAAGCGGTACTTC. This codes for CASSYWDKRYF.

This clonotype was found once. Relative to the germline gene, one junction end is altered; a read error may explain this. The rearrangement links TRBV20-1 to TRBJ2-5; D not resolved. Germline assignment: CDR1 DFQATT and CDR2 SNEGSKA (reference sequence). CDR3 length equals 12 residues. CDR3 sequence reads: CSVSTWGETQYF. The CDR3 region has the DNA TGCAGTGTTAGTACCTGGGGTGAGACCCAGTATTTC.